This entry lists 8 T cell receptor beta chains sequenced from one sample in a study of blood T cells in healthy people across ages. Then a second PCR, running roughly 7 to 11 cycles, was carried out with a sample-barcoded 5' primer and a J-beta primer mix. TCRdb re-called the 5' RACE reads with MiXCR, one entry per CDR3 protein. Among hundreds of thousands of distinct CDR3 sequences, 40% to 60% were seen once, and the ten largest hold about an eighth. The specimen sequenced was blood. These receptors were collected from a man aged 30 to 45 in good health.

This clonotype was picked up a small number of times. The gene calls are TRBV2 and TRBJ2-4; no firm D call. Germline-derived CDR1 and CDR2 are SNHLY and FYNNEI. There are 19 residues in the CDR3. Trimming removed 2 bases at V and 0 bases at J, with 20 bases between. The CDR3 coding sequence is TGTGCCAGCAGTGAACCGAGGCAGGCATTGGGCCTAGCCAAAAACATTCAGTACTTC. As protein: CASSEPRQALGLAKNIQYF.

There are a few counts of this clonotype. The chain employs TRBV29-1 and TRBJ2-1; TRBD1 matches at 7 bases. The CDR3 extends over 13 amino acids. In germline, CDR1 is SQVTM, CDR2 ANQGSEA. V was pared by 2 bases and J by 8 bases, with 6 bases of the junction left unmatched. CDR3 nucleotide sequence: TGCAGCGTTGAACAGGGGGAGCGGTATGAGCAGTTCTTC. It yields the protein CSVEQGERYEQFF.

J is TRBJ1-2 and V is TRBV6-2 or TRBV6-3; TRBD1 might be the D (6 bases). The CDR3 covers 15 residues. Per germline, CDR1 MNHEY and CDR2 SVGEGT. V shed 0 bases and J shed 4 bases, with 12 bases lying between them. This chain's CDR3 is CASSYSEGTPYGYTF. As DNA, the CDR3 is TGTGCCAGCAGTTACTCGGAGGGGACACCCTATGGCTACACCTTC.

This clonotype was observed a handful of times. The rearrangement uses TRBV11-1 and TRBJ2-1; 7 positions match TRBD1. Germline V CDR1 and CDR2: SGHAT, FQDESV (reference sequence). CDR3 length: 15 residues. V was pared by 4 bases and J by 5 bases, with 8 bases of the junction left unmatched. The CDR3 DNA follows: TGTGCCAGCAGCTCCCCGGGGACAGCTAACAATGAGCAGTTCTTC. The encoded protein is CASSSPGTANNEQFF.

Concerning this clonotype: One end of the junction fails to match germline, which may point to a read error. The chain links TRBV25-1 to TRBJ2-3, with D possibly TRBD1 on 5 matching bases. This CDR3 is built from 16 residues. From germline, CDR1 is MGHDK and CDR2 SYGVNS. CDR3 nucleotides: TGTGCCAGCGGTGACAGTATCCACTCTAGCACAGATACGCAGTATTTT. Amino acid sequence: CASGDSIHSSTDTQYF.

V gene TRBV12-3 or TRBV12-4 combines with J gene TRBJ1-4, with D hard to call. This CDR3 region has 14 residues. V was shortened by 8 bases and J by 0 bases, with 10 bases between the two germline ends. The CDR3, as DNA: TGTGCCAGCGGGGTAGGGTCAACTAATGAAAAACTGTTTTTT. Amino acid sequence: CASGVGSTNEKLFF.

Here the CDR3 reads CSATGTTQETQYF. The CDR3 DNA reads as TGCAGTGCCACCGGGACTACCCAAGAGACCCAGTACTTC. The chain recombines TRBV20-1 with TRBJ2-5, with TRBD2 matching over 7 bases. The germline V gene encodes CDR1 DFQATT and CDR2 SNEGSKA (reference sequence). The trim removed 6 bases at V and 1 base at J, leaving 5 bases unmatched. The CDR3 spans 13 residues.

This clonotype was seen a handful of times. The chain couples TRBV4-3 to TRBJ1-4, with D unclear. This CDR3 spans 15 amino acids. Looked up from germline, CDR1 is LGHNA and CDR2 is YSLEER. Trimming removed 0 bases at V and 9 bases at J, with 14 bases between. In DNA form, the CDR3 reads TGCGCCAGCAGCCAAGATAGCGGCAGCGGGAAAAAACTGTTTTTT. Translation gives CASSQDSGSGKKLFF.